Following are 5 T cell receptor beta chains from one sample sequenced in a study of blood T cell repertoires in COVID-19. The table came from immunoSEQ multiplex PCR; TCRdb's copy has only in-frame clones and leaves some out. This table holds about 300,000 clones, around 86% found once. Sequencing was performed on peripheral blood. The receptor set was obtained from a woman aged 40 to 50 who had recovered from COVID-19.

The chain recombines TRBV5-1 with TRBJ2-3, with TRBD1 matching 7 bases. This CDR3 is built from 13 residues. The ends lost 3 bases at V and 4 bases at J; junction bases unmatched: 2. The germline gives CDR1 SGHRS, CDR2 YFSETQ. CDR3 in amino acids: CASSSQGSDTQYF. CDR3 coding DNA: TGCGCCAGCAGCTCACAGGGGTCAGATACGCAGTATTTT.

V is TRBV24-1 and J is TRBJ2-7, with 7 bases aligning to TRBD2. Trimming removed 1 base from V and 6 bases from J; junction bases left unmatched: 11. The CDR3 extends over 16 amino acids. Germline CDR1 KGHDR, CDR2 SFDVKD. In DNA form, the CDR3 reads TGTGCCACCAGTGATTTTCCCTCACTAGCGTTCGGCGAGCAGTACTTC. This encodes CATSDFPSLAFGEQYF.

In this sample, this clone turned up once. In DNA, the CDR3 is TGCGCCAGCAGCCAACCCAGACAGGGGCGGGTGGGGAATGAGCAGTTCTTC. As protein: CASSQPRQGRVGNEQFF. The rearrangement joins TRBV4-1 to TRBJ2-1; 8 bases are shared with TRBD1. The germline V gene encodes CDR1 MGHRA and CDR2 YSYEKL. The CDR3 totals 17 residues. J was trimmed by 7 bases and V by 2 bases; bases with no gene match: 13.

This clone is deemed medium-sized (0.01 to 0.1%). The chain recombines TRBV5-4 with TRBJ1-3; the D is unclear. V was shortened by 0 bases and J by 4 bases, with 5 bases between the two germline ends. CDR1 is SGHNT and CDR2 is YYREEE in the germline V gene (reference sequence). The CDR3 runs to 13 residues. The CDR3 DNA follows: TGTGCCAGCAGCTTGGCCCAGGGAAACACCATATATTTT. This encodes CASSLAQGNTIYF. Full variable domain (missing parts from reference TRBV5-4 and TRBJ1-3): ETGVTQSPTHLIKTRGQQVTLRCSSQSGHNTVSWYQQALGQGPQFIFQYYREEENGRGNFPPRFSGLQFPNYSSELNVNALELDDSALYLCASSLAQGNTIYFGEGSWLTVV.

Notes on this clone: The sample holds other DNA sequences that translate to the same CDR3. The chain employs TRBV5-1 and TRBJ1-2, with D uncertain. Per the germline V gene, CDR1 is SGHRS and CDR2 is YFSETQ. The V gene lost 0 bases and the J gene lost 2 bases, with 8 bases spanning the gap. The CDR3 is 14 residues long. CDR3: CASSLAGRNYGYTF. The DNA of the CDR3 is TGCGCCAGCAGCTTGGCTGGCAGGAACTATGGCTACACCTTC.